The 20 T cell receptor beta chains listed next were all sequenced from one sample in a study of shared clonotypes between healthy human individuals. Libraries were prepared by immunoSEQ multiplex PCR; TCRdb keeps only in-frame clonotypes and omits some of them. The sample includes more than 550,000 clones, 92% of them seen just once. Naive CD8 cells, CD45RO-negative and positively selected for CCR7, excluded terminally differentiated effector memory CD45RA+ cells. The sample taken for sequencing was naive CD8+ T cells sorted from blood. The origin of the receptors is a young man in good health.

The chain uses TRBV7-9 and TRBJ2-7; D is undetermined. Trimming took off 2 bases at V and 0 bases at J, with 11 bases between the two ends. This CDR3 has 15 amino acids. Per the germline V gene, CDR1 is SEHNR and CDR2 is FQNEAQ (reference sequence). The CDR3 bases are TGTGCCAGCAGCTTACACTCGACTGGCTCCTACGAGCAGTACTTC. Amino acid sequence: CASSLHSTGSYEQYF.

The chain carries TRBV5-6 and TRBJ2-4, with D unresolved. Trimming removed 1 base from V and 6 bases from J, with 5 bases in between. This CDR3 is built from 12 residues. The V gene's germline CDR1 is SGHDT and CDR2 YYEEEE. CDR3 amino acids: CASSLNRNIQYF. The DNA of the CDR3 is TGTGCCAGCAGCTTGAACAGAAACATTCAGTACTTC.

V gene TRBV2 combines with J gene TRBJ2-7; D not resolved. Trimming cost V 9 bases and J 4 bases, with 19 bases left between them. The CDR3 has 14 amino acids. The V gene's germline CDR1 is SNHLY and CDR2 FYNNEI. CDR3 sequence (DNA): TGTGCCAGTATGGACCCGTCGATGGTTTACGAGCAGTACTTC. This sequence encodes CASMDPSMVYEQYF.

The chain has TRBV4-3 and TRBJ2-2; D assignment may be TRBD1 or TRBD2 (6 bases each). The germline gives CDR1 LGHNA, CDR2 YSLEER. V lost 4 bases and J lost 0, with 12 bases in between. The CDR3 extends over 16 amino acids. The CDR3 sequence: CASSRRGHSNTGELFF. In nucleotides, the CDR3 is TGCGCCAGCAGCCGGAGGGGACACTCGAACACCGGGGAGCTGTTTTTT.

The CDR3 region is CASSYSRVRGAEAFF. In DNA, the CDR3 is TGTGCCAGCAGTTACTCGAGAGTTAGGGGCGCTGAAGCTTTCTTT. This chain joins TRBV6-5 and TRBJ1-1, with a possible D match to TRBD1 (5 bases). V lost 0 bases, J lost 6 bases, and 14 bases lay in between. CDR3 length: 15 amino acids. Germline V CDR1 and CDR2: MNHEY, SVGAGI.

V is TRBV9 and J is TRBJ1-4; D remains unclear. Germline-derived CDR1 and CDR2 are SGDLS and YYNGEE. V dropped 4 bases and J dropped 5 bases, with 12 bases sitting between them. This CDR3 comprises 14 residues. DNA for the CDR3: TGTGCCAGCAGCTCGACTGGCAGCAATGAAAAACTGTTTTTT. Its translation is CASSSTGSNEKLFF.

The chain couples TRBV7-2 to TRBJ2-3; 11 positions agree with TRBD2. Germline V lookup: CDR1 SGHTA, CDR2 FQGNSA. The CDR3 has 17 residues. V was clipped by 5 bases and J by 2 bases; unmatched bases: 9. The CDR3 bases are TGTGCCAGCAGCCGTACCACACTAGCGGGAGTCACAGATACGCAGTATTTT. It codes for CASSRTTLAGVTDTQYF.

This clone was detected a few times. The rearrangement uses TRBV5-1 and TRBJ1-1, with D uncertain. The CDR3 has 14 amino acids. V was cut by 3 bases and J by 1 base, with 10 bases left in between. Germline V lookup: CDR1 SGHRS, CDR2 YFSETQ. CDR3 amino acids: CASSSWLGNTEAFF. In DNA, the CDR3 is TGCGCCAGCAGCTCGTGGTTGGGGAACACTGAAGCTTTCTTT.

Regarding this clone: This CDR3 is also generated by other DNA sequences in the sample. This chain connects TRBV13 to TRBJ2-7; D gene unclear. Trimming shortened V by 3 bases and J by 3 bases, and 3 bases separated the two germline ends. CDR3 size: 11 residues. Germline V gene lookup returns CDR1 PRHDT and CDR2 FYEKMQ (reference sequence). CDR3 DNA: TGTGCCAGCAGCTTGGGCTACGAGCAGTACTTC. Translating gives CASSLGYEQYF.

The rearrangement uses TRBV6-5 and TRBJ1-5; D not resolved. With 0 bases removed from V and 3 bases from J, the gap between germline ends came to 6 bases. This CDR3 contains 14 residues. Looked up from germline, CDR1 is MNHEY and CDR2 is SVGAGI. The CDR3 DNA is TGTGCCAGCAGTTACTCAGGGTACAATCAGCCCCAGCATTTT. Its protein is CASSYSGYNQPQHF.

The genes are TRBV6-5 and TRBJ2-5; D possibly corresponds to TRBD1 (5 bases). This CDR3 comprises 13 residues. Trimming stripped 6 bases from V and 5 bases from J, with 13 bases between. Germline assignment: CDR1 MNHEY and CDR2 SVGAGI. Here the CDR3 reads CASSPLGRETQYF. The CDR3 DNA is TGTGCCAGCAGCCCGCTGGGGCGGGAGACCCAGTACTTC.

This chain links TRBV29-1 with TRBJ2-5; 7 nucleotides match TRBD2. The CDR3 contains 18 residues. Germline assignment: CDR1 SQVTM and CDR2 ANQGSEA. With 6 bases clipped from V and 4 bases from J, the junction kept 23 bases outside the gene matches. This chain's CDR3 is CSVLGVRGGRARLETQYF. The CDR3 bases are TGCAGCGTCCTCGGGGTACGCGGTGGGAGGGCCCGGCTAGAGACCCAGTACTTC.

This rearrangement joins TRBV5-1 to TRBJ1-2; no firm D call. CDR3 length: 16 residues. V was shortened by 4 bases and J by 2 bases, with 18 bases between the two germline ends. Germline CDR1 reads SGHRS; CDR2 reads YFSETQ. DNA for the CDR3: TGCGCCAGCAGCCAGAATCTAGCCGGCAACAACTATGGCTACACCTTC. It encodes CASSQNLAGNNYGYTF.

J is TRBJ2-1 and V is TRBV5-5, with a weak D call TRBD2 (6 bases). This CDR3 spans 14 amino acids. CDR1 SGHKS and CDR2 YYEKEE come from the germline V gene (reference sequence). V shed 2 bases and J shed 5 bases, with 11 bases lying between them. As DNA, the CDR3 is TGTGCCAGCAGCTTACGGGAGTGGGACAATGAGCAGTTCTTC. Amino acids: CASSLREWDNEQFF.

The chain recombines TRBV7-6 with TRBJ2-1; D may be TRBD1 (5 bases). The CDR3 runs to 16 residues. Germline CDR1 is SGHVS and CDR2 is FNYEAQ. The ends were cut back, 5 bases at V and 2 bases at J, with 16 bases in the middle. The CDR3, as DNA: TGTGCCAGCAGCGCCGCGTCAGGGCCTCCCTACAATGAGCAGTTCTTC. The encoded protein is CASSAASGPPYNEQFF.

The rearrangement links TRBV7-9 to TRBJ1-1; no definite D call. Looked up from germline, CDR1 is SEHNR and CDR2 is FQNEAQ (reference sequence). The V end lost 2 bases, the J end lost 3 bases, and 16 bases lay between the germline ends. The CDR3 has 16 amino acids. The CDR3 region has the DNA TGTGCCAGCAGCTTAAGCGTACCGGTACCGGACACTGAAGCTTTCTTT. This encodes CASSLSVPVPDTEAFF.

The genes are TRBV4-1 and TRBJ2-5; the match to TRBD1 covers 12 bases. Losses at the gene ends were 4 bases for V and 5 bases for J; bases not matched to a gene: 8. The CDR3 contains 16 residues. Germline loops: CDR1 MGHRA, CDR2 YSYEKL. The CDR3 DNA is TGCGCCAGCAGCCCCGGGACAGGGGGCGCGCTGGAGACCCAGTACTTC. Its protein product is CASSPGTGGALETQYF.

The V and J genes are TRBV28 and TRBJ2-5; 7 nucleotides match TRBD1. Germline CDR1 MDHEN, CDR2 SYDVKM. J lost 4 bases, V lost 3 bases, and 14 bases had no gene match. CDR3 length: 17 amino acids. This CDR3 reads CASSFYETGVAGETQYF. CDR3 coding DNA: TGTGCCAGCAGTTTCTACGAAACAGGGGTGGCAGGAGAGACCCAGTACTTC.

This rearrangement joins TRBV29-1 to TRBJ2-1; the match to TRBD1 covers 7 bases. The V gene end was trimmed by 2 bases and the J gene end by 0 bases; junction bases not matched to a gene: 7. The CDR3 is 16 amino acids. Germline-derived CDR1 and CDR2 are SQVTM and ANQGSEA. In nucleotides, the CDR3 is TGCAGCGTTGAAACTGGGGGACAGTCCTCCTACAATGAGCAGTTCTTC. This codes for CSVETGGQSSYNEQFF.

This clone was seen a single time. Other DNA sequences in this sample translate to the same CDR3. V and J are TRBV7-6 and TRBJ2-1; D unresolved. Looked up from germline, CDR1 is SGHVS and CDR2 is FNYEAQ. This CDR3 spans 12 amino acids. V gave up 4 bases and J gave up 7 bases, with 8 bases separating them. The CDR3, as DNA: TGTGCCAGCAGCTCTGAAGCGAATGAGCAGTTCTTC. It encodes CASSSEANEQFF.